Included here is one T cell receptor beta chain sequence, with context. Its target is not known. Blood sampling took place at baseline, cycle 4 day 1, and cycle 7 day 1. This sample stems from a study of OX40 agonist ivuxolimab in advanced cancers. Study in general: Patients undergoing dose escalation presented with hepatocellular carcinoma, melanoma, renal cell or head and neck cancer.

The germline V gene encodes CDR1 SGHRS and CDR2 YFSETQ. V lost 2 bases, J lost 3 bases, and 4 bases lay in between. The CDR3 sequence is 12 residues long. This table comes from immunoSEQ multiplex PCR, and its TCRdb copy is limited to in-frame clones, with some not included. The repertoire holds about 130,000 clones, 90% seen once, with around 1% in the top ten. Broader study findings: Expanded peripheral T-cell antigen specificity went undetermined.

The chain recombines TRBV5-1 with TRBJ2-3, with D unresolved. Sequenced material: CD4+ or CD8+ T cells sorted from blood, taken in a trial of the OX40 agonist ivuxolimab. The sequence was obtained from an adult with an advanced solid tumor such as melanoma, head and neck, liver or kidney cancer. Written as DNA, the CDR3 is TGCGCCAGCAGCTTCTCAACAGATACGCAGTATTTT. It specifies CASSFSTDTQYF.